In its sample, the clone carrying this T cell receptor beta chain was seen a few times. Only in-frame clones appear in the TCRdb table, and some are missing; sequencing was by immunoSEQ multiplex PCR. Of more than 55,000 clones listed, 75% to 90% are singletons. The record originates from a study of blood T cell repertoires in COVID-19. Specimen: peripheral blood. The sequence was collected from a woman aged 55-75 years with COVID-19, enrolled during active disease.

The CDR3 spells CASSLAGGNTGELFF. The CDR3, as DNA: TGCGCCAGCAGCCTAGCGGGAGGAAACACCGGGGAGCTGTTTTTT. The chain employs TRBV5-1 and TRBJ2-2; 11 bases align to TRBD2. CDR3 length: 15 residues. Looked up from germline, CDR1 is SGHRS and CDR2 is YFSETQ. V dropped 4 bases and J dropped 2; count of bases not matched to a gene: 1.